This T cell receptor beta chain was documented in a study of shared clonotypes between healthy human individuals (TCRdb year 2020). Turning to the overall study: The cohort included a few men and a couple of women between 18 and 49 years of age. Per donor, three plates each were used for CD4 naive and CD4 memory, two for CD8 naive, and one for CD8 memory. To estimate repertoire size and how much clonotypes are shared between individuals, the study performed deep sequencing of blood TCR repertoires from about five healthy adults. Different laboratories and diverse techniques were used to prepare libraries and sequence TCR repertoires, to increase sequencing depth and limit assay-specific biases. Per donor, leukapheresis produced somewhere between about 0.85 and 10 billion PBMCs.

General conclusions and limits of the study: Across several donors, approximately 5% of naive CD4, 3.5% of naive CD8, 2.3% of memory CD4, and about 0.44% of memory CD8 clonotypes were shared. Only blood was sampled, and tissue TCR repertoires likely differ from those in blood. Pairwise subsampling led to the expectation that sequencing depth would affect the degree of clonotype sharing among donors. The small number of donors limited the genetic and exposure-history diversity represented. Even with the large sequencing depth, rarefaction of the sorted-subset datasets indicated that sequencing was incomplete. Higher generation probabilities were observed for clonotypes shared by all four sorted-subset donors than for non-shared clonotypes. Larger estimated clonotype richness was generally found for naive subsets than for memory subsets.

Donors were healthy HIV-negative adults with no recently reported acute infections or vaccinations. Every donor was a Caucasian adult living in Nashville, Tennessee, USA. CD4+ T cells were enriched by magnetic negative selection, after which naive cells were positively selected on CD45RA and the negative fraction was taken as the memory subset. Blood was collected by leukapheresis, and PBMCs were isolated by Ficoll-Histopaque density gradient centrifugation and then cryopreserved in liquid nitrogen vapor phase. Analytical flow cytometry was used to check the purity and quantity of every magnetically sorted T cell population. Genomic DNA was isolated from each sorted fraction and quantified by UV absorbance on a Nanodrop 2000c. CDR3 length: 11 amino acids, cysteine to phenylalanine. Only the CDR3 DNA is retained, 33 bases long and in frame from the first base. From the germline V gene (reference sequence), CDR1 is LNHDA and CDR2 is SQIVND. V is clipped by 6 bases and J by 9 bases, and the sequence between their germline boundaries is 9 bases long.

Worth noting for this clone: Its binding antigen is unknown. There are no base qualities to consult, and no much larger clone falls within one base.

TCR CDR3 regions were amplified from genomic DNA by multiplex PCR using the deep immunoSEQ assay. Genomic DNA extracted from each cell subset was distributed evenly over all wells of several immunoSEQ 96-well plates, and each plate served as one replicate. Each replicate PCR for sorted subsets received about 210 ng genomic DNA, equal to tens of thousands of T cell genomes. Purified libraries were quantified with a Qubit 3.0 fluorometer, sized on a Bioanalyzer 2100, and re-quantified with the KAPA Library Quantification kit. Each immunoSEQ 96-well plate was sequenced on its own single-read 150-cycle Illumina NextSeq 550 flow cell. Per the authors' processing: Because the immunoSEQ output held only junctional sequences and lacked quality scores, the filtering could not match the filtering applied to full-length reads. To assign V/J genes and CDR3, sequences were annotated using PyIR, a Python wrapper for IgBLAST v1.9, with IMGT germline references. Reads with weak V/J assignments (E-value above 1e-6), missing CDR3, stop codons, out-of-frame junctions, or ambiguous translated residues were removed. V3J clonotypes were defined as sequences sharing the same inferred V gene, J gene, and CDR3 amino acid sequence. Percentage overlap between repertoires was calculated by dividing the number of shared unique clonotypes by the size of the smaller repertoire. RTK rarefaction, the Chao1 estimator, and Recon v2.1 estimates of unobserved clonotypes were used to assess repertoire richness. Generation probabilities were computed with OLGA for all TCRbeta clonotypes obtained by the gDNA method from a few donors. The table was pulled from immuneACCESS by TCRdb, which kept in-frame rearrangements only. Such tables lose some clones; where checked, under half of the loss comes from unresolved V genes, and the rest has no known cause. V, J and clone size were drawn from that table, and D and trimming were deduced from the DNA. The sample contains under 1,100,000 clones, roughly 75% of them found a single time. The ten most abundant clones make up nearly 1.5% of the sample.

The source material was memory CD4+ T cells sorted from blood. Sample cell subset or site, as interpreted from the label and publication: CD45RA-negative fraction. The rearrangement combines TRBV19 with TRBJ1-5; the D gene cannot be named for sure. This receptor was taken from a young man in good health. The sequence in DNA is TGTGCCAGTAGGGCCCTAGGGCCCCAGCATTTT. Protein translation: CASRALGPQHF.